A single sample is the source of the 28 T cell receptor beta chains below, sequenced in a study of shared clonotypes between healthy human individuals. Cells designated naive CD8 were CD45RO-negative and were positively selected for CCR7, with terminally differentiated effector memory CD45RA+ cells excluded. Clones were sequenced by immunoSEQ multiplex PCR, and TCRdb holds only the in-frame ones, with some missing. Among millions of clones listed, roughly 91% were seen once. The sample comprised naive CD8+ T cells from PBMCs. These receptors were obtained from a man between 18 and 29 years old in good health. Some clones in this sample may be carry-over from other donors' samples.

A single count supports this clone. At the DNA level, this CDR3 is encoded by other sequences in the same sample as well. V usage is TRBV27 and J usage is TRBJ2-5, with D uncertain. The V end lost 2 bases, the J end lost 1 base, and 8 bases lay between the germline ends. The CDR3 is 14 amino acids. The germline V gene has CDR1 MNHEY and CDR2 SMNVEV (reference sequence). The CDR3 bases are TGTGCCAGCAGTTTAGTGGGTAGCCAAGAGACCCAGTACTTC. Its translation is CASSLVGSQETQYF.

For the CDR3, the DNA is TGTGCCAGCAGCTTATTGGTGACTAGCGGTAAAGAGACCCAGTACTTC. This codes for CASSLLVTSGKETQYF. The rearrangement joins TRBV13 to TRBJ2-5; 9 nucleotides line up with TRBD2. CDR1 and CDR2 from the germline V gene are PRHDT and FYEKMQ (reference sequence). The V segment lost 2 bases and the J segment 3 bases; nucleotides outside the gene matches: 7. The CDR3 extends over 16 amino acids.

The chain carries TRBV9 and TRBJ1-2; tentative D call: TRBD1 (5 bases). This CDR3 comprises 15 residues. Trimming cost V 3 bases and J 0 bases, with 12 bases left between them. Germline lookup yields CDR1 SGDLS and CDR2 YYNGEE. DNA for the CDR3: TGTGCCAGCAGCGCACGGGACCGAACTAACTATGGCTACACCTTC. This gives the protein CASSARDRTNYGYTF.

The V call is TRBV7-9, the J call TRBJ2-3, with 8 nucleotides matching TRBD2. This CDR3 is built from 16 residues. V lost 5 bases, J lost 2 bases, and 9 bases stayed unmatched. CDR1 and CDR2 from the germline V gene are SEHNR and FQNEAQ (reference sequence). The CDR3 sequence is CASSGRLARTTDTQYF. CDR3 sequence (DNA): TGTGCCAGCAGCGGCCGACTAGCGCGAACCACAGATACGCAGTATTTT.

This chain connects TRBV27 to TRBJ1-2; D call uncertain. Trimming removed 5 bases at V and 2 bases at J, with 6 bases between. Per germline, CDR1 MNHEY and CDR2 SMNVEV (reference sequence). The CDR3 runs 12 residues. CDR3 nucleotide sequence: TGTGCCAGCAGTCCCTACAACTATGGCTACACCTTC. Translation gives CASSPYNYGYTF.

The chain joins TRBV9 to TRBJ2-7; 13 bases agree with TRBD2. CDR3 length equals 14 residues. Germline V gene lookup returns CDR1 SGDLS and CDR2 YYNGEE. The V gene end was trimmed by 8 bases and the J gene end by 5 bases; junction bases not matched to a gene: 7. This CDR3 is CASNTGTSGDEQYF. CDR3 nucleotides: TGTGCCAGTAATACCGGGACTAGCGGGGACGAGCAGTACTTC.

V gene TRBV7-9 combines with J gene TRBJ2-7, with D possibly being TRBD2 (6 bases). CDR3 length: 15 residues. V gave up 2 bases and J gave up 1 base, with 12 bases separating them. Germline V gene sequence: CDR1 SEHNR, CDR2 FQNEAQ (reference sequence). CDR3 nucleotide sequence: TGTGCCAGCAGCTTAACCGGGGGTTTATCCTACGAGCAGTACTTC. Amino acids: CASSLTGGLSYEQYF.

In this sample, this clone turned up a few times. The chain uses TRBV5-4 and TRBJ1-2; possible D gene TRBD1, 6 bases. The CDR3 has 14 amino acids. Germline V gene sequence: CDR1 SGHNT, CDR2 YYREEE (reference sequence). With 0 bases removed from V and 5 bases from J, the gap between germline ends came to 11 bases. The CDR3 spells CASSLGTALYGYTF. The CDR3 nucleotides read TGTGCCAGCAGCTTGGGGACAGCCCTTTATGGCTACACCTTC. The whole variable domain, filled in from reference TRBV5-4 and TRBJ1-2, reads ETGVTQSPTHLIKTRGQQVTLRCSSQSGHNTVSWYQQALGQGPQFIFQYYREEENGRGNFPPRFSGLQFPNYSSELNVNALELDDSALYLCASSLGTALYGYTFGSGTRLTVV.

V gene TRBV27 combines with J gene TRBJ2-7; D ambiguous. CDR3 size: 14 residues. The V end was cut by 2 bases, the J end by 2 bases, with 10 bases between. Germline loops: CDR1 MNHEY, CDR2 SMNVEV (reference sequence). CDR3 DNA sequence: TGTGCCAGCAGTTTACAGTGGTCGGCCTACGAGCAGTACTTC. Encoded protein: CASSLQWSAYEQYF.

The genes are TRBV7-2 and TRBJ2-6, with a possible D match to TRBD1 (6 bases). The germline V and J ends were trimmed by 7 bases and 4 bases, with 14 bases remaining between them. The CDR3 contains 15 residues. CDR1 and CDR2 (germline): SGHTA, FQGNSA. The CDR3 nucleotides read TGTGCCAGCACCACAGGGTTCCCCGGGGCCAACGTCCTGACTTTC. It codes for CASTTGFPGANVLTF.

The CDR3 reads CASSLTRGTEAFF. For the CDR3, the DNA is TGTGCCAGCAGTCTCACGCGGGGTACTGAAGCTTTCTTT. J is TRBJ1-1 and V is TRBV7-9; D unresolved. Looked up from germline, CDR1 is SEHNR and CDR2 is FQNEAQ (reference sequence). Trimming took 6 bases from V and 5 from J, leaving 13 bases between them. The CDR3 is 13 amino acids. The full variable domain, its missing parts supplied by reference TRBV7-9 and TRBJ1-1, is DTGVSQNPRHKITKRGQNVTFRCDPISEHNRLYWYRQTLGQGPEFLTYFQNEAQLEKSRLLSDRFSAERPKGSFSTLEIQRTEQGDSAMYLCASSLTRGTEAFFGQGTRLTVV.

Regarding this clone: Other DNA sequences from this sample encode an identical CDR3 as well. This chain connects TRBV2 to TRBJ2-4; D is possibly TRBD1 or TRBD2 (6 bases each). CDR1 is SNHLY and CDR2 is FYNNEI in the germline V gene. This CDR3 region has 15 residues. V was trimmed by 2 bases and J by 0 bases, leaving 8 bases between them. CDR3 residues: CASSERGLAKNIQYF. CDR3 sequence (DNA): TGTGCCAGCAGTGAACGGGGGCTAGCCAAAAACATTCAGTACTTC.

This rearrangement joins TRBV6-5 to TRBJ1-1, with D hard to call. V was pared by 0 bases and J by 1 base, with 9 bases between. The CDR3 contains 15 residues. The germline V gene encodes CDR1 MNHEY and CDR2 SVGAGI. CDR3 protein: CASSYSMGSNTEAFF. The CDR3 DNA sequence: TGTGCCAGCAGTTACTCGATGGGGTCGAACACTGAAGCTTTCTTT.

V is TRBV5-1 and J is TRBJ2-1; 9 bases are a match to TRBD2. This CDR3 has 16 amino acids. V lost 4 bases to trimming and J lost 5 bases; unmatched junction nucleotides: 10. Germline CDR1 SGHRS, CDR2 YFSETQ. Here the CDR3 reads CASSGGSSGVHNEQFF. CDR3 DNA: TGCGCCAGCAGCGGGGGGTCTAGCGGGGTTCACAATGAGCAGTTCTTC.

The rearrangement joins TRBV19 to TRBJ1-5; 8 bases map to TRBD1. This CDR3 region has 14 residues. The germline V gene encodes CDR1 LNHDA and CDR2 SQIVND (reference sequence). The V segment lost 3 bases and the J segment 9 bases; nucleotides outside the gene matches: 7. The CDR3 protein is CASSIGQGARPQHF. The CDR3 nucleotides are TGTGCCAGTAGTATCGGGCAGGGGGCGCGGCCCCAGCATTTT. Full variable domain (outside the CDR3, taken from reference TRBV19 and TRBJ1-5): DGGITQSPKYLFRKEGQNVTLSCEQNLNHDAMYWYRQDPGQGLRLIYYSQIVNDFQKGDIAEGYSVSREKKESFPLTVTSAQKNPTAFYLCASSIGQGARPQHFGDGTRLSIL.

The rearrangement uses TRBV6-5 and TRBJ1-1; D is unclear. Germline CDR1 MNHEY, CDR2 SVGAGI. CDR3 length: 16 residues. V lost 2 bases and J 3 bases, leaving 16 bases between the germline ends. The CDR3 protein is CASSYKIDLWDTEAFF. DNA of the CDR3: TGTGCCAGCAGTTACAAAATAGACCTATGGGACACTGAAGCTTTCTTT.

The CDR3 region is CASSDPGGLALTGELFF. DNA of the CDR3: TGTGCCAGCAGTGACCCCGGGGGACTAGCGCTCACCGGGGAGCTGTTTTTT. The chain links TRBV2 to TRBJ2-2; 10 bases line up with TRBD2. The CDR3 loop spans 17 amino acids. After removal of 3 bases from V and 4 bases from J, the junction contained 8 bases not matched to a gene. Germline V gives CDR1 SNHLY, CDR2 FYNNEI.

V and J are TRBV7-6 and TRBJ2-7, with TRBD2 as a possible D gene (6 bases). The V end was cut by 2 bases, the J end by 3 bases, with 14 bases between. Looked up from germline, CDR1 is SGHVS and CDR2 is FNYEAQ. This CDR3 region has 15 residues. The DNA of the CDR3 is TGTGCCAGCAGCTTAAGGGTAGCGGCAAACTACGAGCAGTACTTC. Its translation is CASSLRVAANYEQYF.

The chain joins TRBV13 to TRBJ2-7; D tentatively reads TRBD1 or TRBD2 (5 bases each). The ends were cut back, 3 bases at V and 6 bases at J, with 9 bases in the middle. Germline V gives CDR1 PRHDT, CDR2 FYEKMQ (reference sequence). The CDR3 is 12 residues long. CDR3 in DNA: TGTGCCAGCAGCTTGGGGGAAGGCGAGCAGTACTTC. The encoded protein is CASSLGEGEQYF.

J is TRBJ2-5 and V is TRBV30; 7 bases line up with TRBD1. Germline trimming cut 4 bases from V and 8 bases from J; bases unmatched to any gene: 16. CDR3 length: 15 residues. Germline loops: CDR1 GTSNPN, CDR2 SVGIG (reference sequence). The CDR3 DNA is TGTGCCTGGATCCCGATACGGACAGGCCCAGTAACCCAGTACTTC. It yields the protein CAWIPIRTGPVTQYF.

This sequence joins TRBV7-8 and TRBJ2-7, with a weak D call TRBD1 (6 bases). CDR1 is SGHVS and CDR2 is FQNEAQ in the germline V gene. V lost 5 bases to trimming and J lost 1 base, with 9 bases between them. The CDR3 runs 13 residues. CDR3 sequence: CASSHRASYEQYF. DNA for the CDR3: TGTGCCAGCAGCCACAGGGCATCCTACGAGCAGTACTTC.

The chain links TRBV7-3 to TRBJ2-1; no firm D call. Germline V gives CDR1 SGHTA, CDR2 FQGTGA. The CDR3 is 16 amino acids. V was shortened by 5 bases and J by 4 bases, with 18 bases between the two germline ends. CDR3 DNA sequence: TGTGCCAGCAGCGCGACGGATGTCCCCTCATACAATGAGCAGTTCTTC. Translated: CASSATDVPSYNEQFF.

The CDR3 nucleotides read TGTGCCAGCAGCGCGGGTCGGACTAGCGGCGGGGAGCTGTTTTTT. Protein sequence: CASSAGRTSGGELFF. This chain joins TRBV7-9 and TRBJ2-2; 10 bases agree with TRBD2. CDR1 SEHNR and CDR2 FQNEAQ come from the germline V gene (reference sequence). The CDR3 runs 15 residues. The junction had 7 bases not matched to a gene; V was cut back by 5 bases and J by 7 bases.

V is TRBV27 and J is TRBJ2-7, with TRBD2 matching 12 bases. Germline V gene lookup returns CDR1 MNHEY and CDR2 SMNVEV (reference sequence). The CDR3 contains 17 residues. V gave up 4 bases and J gave up 1 base; unmatched junction bases: 8. CDR3 residues: CASSSVLAGGLSYEQYF. Written as DNA, the CDR3 is TGTGCCAGCAGTTCAGTACTAGCGGGAGGTTTGTCCTACGAGCAGTACTTC.

J is TRBJ2-3 and V is TRBV27; D ambiguous. The V gene lost 3 bases and the J gene lost 0 bases, with 7 bases spanning the gap. The CDR3 has 14 residues. Per germline, CDR1 MNHEY and CDR2 SMNVEV (reference sequence). The CDR3 here is CASSFLISTDTQYF. In DNA form, the CDR3 reads TGTGCCAGCAGTTTCCTGATTAGCACAGATACGCAGTATTTT.

The chain links TRBV29-1 to TRBJ2-7; either TRBD1 or TRBD2 may supply D (7 bases each). V dropped 3 bases and J dropped 4 bases, with 16 bases sitting between them. The CDR3 covers 14 residues. Germline V lookup: CDR1 SQVTM, CDR2 ANQGSEA. Here the CDR3 reads CSVEVTGRGYEQYF. DNA of the CDR3: TGCAGCGTTGAGGTGACAGGGAGGGGGTACGAGCAGTACTTC.

The chain couples TRBV9 to TRBJ1-3, with a tentative D call TRBD1 (5 bases). CDR3 length: 17 amino acids. V lost 4 bases and J lost 3, with 20 bases in between. The V gene's germline CDR1 is SGDLS and CDR2 YYNGEE. The CDR3 loop reads CASSRSSGTNFGNTIYF. Here the CDR3 DNA reads TGTGCCAGCAGCCGCAGTTCGGGGACGAACTTTGGAAACACCATATATTTT.

The rearrangement joins TRBV4-2 to TRBJ2-7, with 7 bases that match TRBD2. This CDR3 contains 16 residues. After removal of 4 bases from V and 2 bases from J, the junction contained 11 bases not matched to a gene. Germline V gives CDR1 LGHNA, CDR2 YNFKEQ. CDR3 in amino acids: CASSLNLAGVAYEQYF. The DNA for the CDR3 is TGTGCCAGCAGCCTCAACCTTGCGGGAGTCGCCTACGAGCAGTACTTC.